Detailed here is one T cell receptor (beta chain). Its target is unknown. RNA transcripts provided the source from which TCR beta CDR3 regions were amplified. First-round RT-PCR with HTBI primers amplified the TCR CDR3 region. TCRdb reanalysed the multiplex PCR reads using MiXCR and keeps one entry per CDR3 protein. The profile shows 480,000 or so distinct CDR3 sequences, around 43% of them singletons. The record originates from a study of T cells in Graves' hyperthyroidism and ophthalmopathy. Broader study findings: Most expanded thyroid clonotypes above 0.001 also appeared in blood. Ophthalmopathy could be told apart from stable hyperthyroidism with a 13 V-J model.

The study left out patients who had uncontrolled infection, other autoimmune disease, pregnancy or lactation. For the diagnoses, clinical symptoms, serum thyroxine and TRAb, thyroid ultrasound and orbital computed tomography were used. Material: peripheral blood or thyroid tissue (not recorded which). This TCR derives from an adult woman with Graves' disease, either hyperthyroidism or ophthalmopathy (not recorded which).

Here the CDR3 reads CSVKAGTSNSYEQYF. The CDR3 DNA reads TGCAGCGTTAAAGCCGGGACTAGCAACTCCTACGAGCAGTACTTC. This chain joins TRBV29-1 and TRBJ2-7, with TRBD2 identical over 9 bases. The CDR3 runs to 15 residues. The junction had 8 bases not matched to a gene; V was cut back by 5 bases and J by 0 bases. Germline CDR1 SQVTM, CDR2 ANQGSEA.